The 5 T cell receptor beta chains in this list originate from one sample, sequenced in a study of post-analysis software for immune sequencing data. General study findings and limits: Five or six TRBV segments (TRBV5-6, TRBV5-1 and TRBV20-1 among them) occurred more frequently in patients than in controls.

TCR beta libraries were prepared from cDNA with unique molecular identifiers. TCRdb reprocessed the PCR reads with MiXCR, giving one entry per CDR3 protein. The sample carries a few hundred thousand distinct CDR3 sequences, around a third recorded once. These receptors have no identified antigens. The specimen was blood. The receptors derive from a girl aged 2 to 17 with multiple sclerosis.

The table lists this clonotype with a few counts. V and J are TRBV24-1 and TRBJ2-3; D is possibly TRBD1 (6 bases). The germline CDR1 and CDR2 sequences are KGHDR and SFDVKD. The CDR3 loop spans 14 amino acids. The V end lost 7 bases, the J end lost 5 bases, and 15 bases lay between the germline ends. CDR3 loop: CATSRTGFGDTQYF. In nucleotides, the CDR3 is TGTGCCACCAGCAGAACAGGGTTTGGAGATACGCAGTATTTT.

This clonotype came up many times. CDR3 region: CASSLNAGIDGYTF. CDR3 nucleotides: TGTGCCAGCAGCTTAAATGCAGGAATCGATGGCTACACCTTC. This chain connects TRBV7-2 to TRBJ1-2, with D uncertain. Looked up from germline, CDR1 is SGHTA and CDR2 is FQGNSA. The CDR3 spans 14 residues. Trimming removed 2 bases from V and 6 bases from J, with 13 bases in between.

This clonotype was counted only a few times. The chain employs TRBV6-1 and TRBJ1-5; tentative D call: TRBD1 (5 bases). The CDR3 extends over 13 amino acids. The germline CDR1 and CDR2 sequences are MNHNS and SASEGT. The V and J ends lost 10 bases and 5 bases respectively, with 15 bases between them. This CDR3 reads CATGAGYDQPQHF. The CDR3 DNA sequence: TGTGCCACGGGCGCAGGGTACGATCAGCCCCAGCATTTT.

The chain carries TRBV6-5 and TRBJ1-2, with D possibly being TRBD1 (5 bases). V lost 7 bases and J 4 bases, leaving 10 bases between the germline ends. The length of the CDR3 is 12 residues. Germline loops: CDR1 MNHEY, CDR2 SVGAGI. Here the CDR3 reads CASKKGPYGYTF. In nucleotides, the CDR3 is TGTGCCAGCAAGAAGGGGCCCTATGGCTACACCTTC.

CDR3 loop: CASSHPTNTGLPYEQYF. The CDR3 DNA is TGTGCCAGCAGTCACCCCACAAATACAGGGTTGCCCTACGAGCAGTACTTC. The chain has TRBV6-5 and TRBJ2-7; D perhaps matches TRBD1 (6 bases). V lost 5 bases and J 2 bases, leaving 22 bases between the germline ends. From germline, CDR1 is MNHEY and CDR2 SVGAGI. The CDR3 covers 17 residues.